One T cell receptor beta chain is described in this entry. After extraction with the RNeasy kit, roughly 0.5 to 1 ug of the RNA was reverse transcribed using random hexamers. Amplification of TCR beta CDR3 was carried out by immunoSEQ multiplex PCR, which covered 54 Vbeta and 13 Jbeta segments. TCRdb processed the immunoSEQ multiplex PCR reads anew with MiXCR; each CDR3 protein has one entry. Of about 120,000 distinct CDR3 sequences detected, around 96% appear once; the ten largest clones hold less than 0.15%. After removal of 2 bases from V and 5 bases from J, the junction contained 9 bases not matched to a gene. The germline CDR1 and CDR2 sequences are MDHEN and SYDVKM. The CDR3 totals 16 residues. This sample is drawn from a study of CD8 T cells in Susac syndrome.

Sequencing was done on a sample of CD4+ T cells from PBMCs. The rearrangement links TRBV28 to TRBJ2-7, with 10 bases matching TRBD2. The source is a human donor with Susac syndrome. CDR3 in DNA: TGTGCCAGCAGTTTAGGAGTAGCGGGAGGAAGGAACGAGCAGTACTTC. The encoded protein is CASSLGVAGGRNEQYF.